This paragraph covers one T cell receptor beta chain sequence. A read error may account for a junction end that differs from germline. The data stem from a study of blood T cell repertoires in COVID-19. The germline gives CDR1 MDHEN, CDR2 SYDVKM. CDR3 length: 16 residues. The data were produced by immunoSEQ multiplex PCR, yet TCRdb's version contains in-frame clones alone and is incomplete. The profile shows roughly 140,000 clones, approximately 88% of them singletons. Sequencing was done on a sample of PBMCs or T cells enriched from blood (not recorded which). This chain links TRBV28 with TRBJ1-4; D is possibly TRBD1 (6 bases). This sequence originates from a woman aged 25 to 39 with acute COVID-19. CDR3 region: CASSLFRDMLGEKLFF. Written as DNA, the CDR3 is TGTGCCAGCAGCTTATTTAGGGACATGCTGGGGGAAAAACTGTTTTTT.